This paragraph reports one TCR beta chain. This clone was seen a handful of times. Its cognate antigen has yet to be identified. Per-nucleotide qualities are absent, and no much larger clonotype sits a single base away. At the junction V is shortened by 2 bases and J by 4 bases, with 15 bases in between. The cysteine opens and the phenylalanine closes a CDR3 of 16 amino acids. The only DNA kept is the CDR3, 48 bases in frame from the first base. CDR1 and CDR2, per the germline V gene (reference sequence), are LNHNV and YYDKDF. This sample is part of a study of blood T cell repertoires in COVID-19 (dated by TCRdb to the early 2020s). Broadly, across the study: The collaborator samples originated in the United States, Italy and Spain and spanned the acute and convalescent phases of COVID-19. The material from the prospective study consisted of cDNA or gDNA derived from T cells, B-cell-depleted T cells, or PBMCs. Subjects who had been exposed to COVID-19, were actively infected with it, or had recovered from it provided the deeply sampled blood TCRbeta repertoires that made up the dataset. The repertoires were made available in a free public database intended to serve as a resource for research on the immune response to SARS-CoV-2. Samples came from the ongoing ImmuneRACE study (first 160 participants) plus 1,254 subjects from 6 global collaborators. The sample metadata nearly always contained a de-identified subject ID, COVID-19 status, age in years and sex. Where available, HLA class I and class II types were obtained from metadata supplied by the sample provider rather than from assay-based typing. What the authors observed across the whole study: The amount of clinical and demographic metadata varied by source and participant and was provided uncurated.

Collaborating institutions collected whole blood in K2EDTA tubes following their own protocols. Collaborator samples were shipped for TCRbeta analysis as frozen whole blood, isolated PBMCs, or DNA extracted from either sample type. TCRbeta CDR3 regions were amplified from genomic DNA by means of the immunoSEQ Assay, a bias-controlled multiplex PCR. Turning to the authors' computational methods: Within the assay, amplification of reference gene primers was used to estimate how many nucleated cells each sample contained. To quantify the absolute abundance of each unique TCRbeta CDR3 rearrangement, sequence reads were collapsed and filtered. For each sample, productive Simpson clonality was calculated as the square root of Simpson's diversity index over productive rearrangements. This is the immuneACCESS table as TCRdb keeps it, with only in-frame sequences that have V and J called. A part of the clones is gone; compared with another copy, unresolved V genes explain less than half, and the rest is unexplained. V, J and clone size were drawn from that table, and D and trimming were deduced from the DNA. The sample table holds about 150,000 clones, of which 82% were seen once. The ten largest clonotypes hold 12% to 15% of the sample.

The receptor comes from a human donor with acute or convalescent COVID-19. The donor label of this sample is uncertain. The sample comprised peripheral blood. The sequence joins TRBV15 to TRBJ1-5; the D gene is perhaps TRBD1, on 5 matching bases. The sequenced DNA is TGTGCCACCAGCAGACCGTTCCAGGGTGGGAATCAGCCCCAGCATTTT. It translates as CATSRPFQGGNQPQHF.